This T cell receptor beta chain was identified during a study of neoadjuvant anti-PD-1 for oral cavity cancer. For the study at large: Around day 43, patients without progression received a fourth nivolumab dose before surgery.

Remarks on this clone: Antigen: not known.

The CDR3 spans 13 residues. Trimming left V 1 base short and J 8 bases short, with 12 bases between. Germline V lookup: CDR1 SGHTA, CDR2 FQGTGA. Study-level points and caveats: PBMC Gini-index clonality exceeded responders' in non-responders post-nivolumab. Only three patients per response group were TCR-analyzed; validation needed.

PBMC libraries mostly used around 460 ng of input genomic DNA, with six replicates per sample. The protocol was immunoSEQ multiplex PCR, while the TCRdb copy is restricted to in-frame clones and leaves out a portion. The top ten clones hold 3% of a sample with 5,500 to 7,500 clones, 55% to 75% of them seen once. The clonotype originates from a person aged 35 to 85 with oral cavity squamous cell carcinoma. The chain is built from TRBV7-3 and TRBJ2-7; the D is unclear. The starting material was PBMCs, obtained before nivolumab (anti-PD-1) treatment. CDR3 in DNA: TGTGCCAGCAGCTTAAAACGAGACGGACAGCAGTACTTC. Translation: CASSLKRDGQQYF.